This passage covers 2 T cell receptor beta chains from one sample sequenced in a study of patients and donors after allogeneic stem cell transplantation. TCRdb re-derived calls from the RT-PCR reads in MiXCR, one entry per CDR3 protein. The table has approximately 200,000 distinct CDR3 sequences, roughly 40% seen once. The sequenced material came from blood, either unsorted or a sorted T cell fraction (not recorded which). The receptors were sampled from a human donor who was either an allogeneic HSCT recipient or a stem cell or donor lymphocyte infusion donor (not recorded which). It is not recorded whose cells these are; they may come from a transplant donor.

This clonotype was seen a handful of times. The V and J genes are TRBV9 and TRBJ2-1; tentatively, D is TRBD1 or TRBD2 (5 bases each). The CDR3 length is 16 residues. The V gene's germline CDR1 is SGDLS and CDR2 YYNGEE. The V gene lost 0 bases and the J gene lost 2 bases, with 12 bases spanning the gap. The CDR3 DNA reads as TGTGCCAGCAGCGTAGCTTGGGGACCCCCCTACAATGAGCAGTTCTTC. This translates into CASSVAWGPPYNEQFF.

This clonotype appeared a few times. This rearrangement joins TRBV10-3 to TRBJ1-1, with TRBD1 as a possible D gene (5 bases). The CDR3 is 13 residues long. The V end was cut by 0 bases, the J end by 5 bases, with 7 bases between. The germline V gene encodes CDR1 ENHRY and CDR2 SYGVKD. The CDR3 nucleotides are TGTGCCATCAGTGAGTCCTGGGGGACTGAAGCTTTCTTT. Its translation is CAISESWGTEAFF.